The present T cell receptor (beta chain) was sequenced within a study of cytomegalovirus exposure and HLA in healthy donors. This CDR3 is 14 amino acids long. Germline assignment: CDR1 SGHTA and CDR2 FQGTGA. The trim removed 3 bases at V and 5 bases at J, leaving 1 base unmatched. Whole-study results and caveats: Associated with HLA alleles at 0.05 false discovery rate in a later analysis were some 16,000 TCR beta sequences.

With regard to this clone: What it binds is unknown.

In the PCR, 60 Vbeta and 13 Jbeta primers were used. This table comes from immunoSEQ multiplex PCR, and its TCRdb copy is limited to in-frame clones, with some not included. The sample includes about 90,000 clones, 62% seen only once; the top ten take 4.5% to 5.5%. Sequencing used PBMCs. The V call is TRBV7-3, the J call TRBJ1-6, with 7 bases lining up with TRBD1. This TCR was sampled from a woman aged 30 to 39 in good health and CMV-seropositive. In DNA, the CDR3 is TGTGCCAGCAGCTTTGGGACAGATAATTCACCCCTCCACTTT. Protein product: CASSFGTDNSPLHF. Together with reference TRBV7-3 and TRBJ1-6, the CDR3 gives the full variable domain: GAGVSQTPSNKVTEKGKYVELRCDPISGHTALYWYRQSLGQGPEFLIYFQGTGAADDSGLPNDRFFAVRPEGSVSTLKIQRTERGDSAVYLCASSFGTDNSPLHFGNGTRLTVT.